In this sample, the clone carrying this T cell receptor (beta chain) turned up many times. The target antigen is unknown. This record comes from a study of neurological immune-mediated disorders. Trimming pared 6 bases from V and 8 bases from J, leaving 23 bases between. This CDR3 spans 16 amino acids. Germline values: CDR1 MDHEN, CDR2 SYDVKM. General study results and limits: Multiple sclerosis was found to have the least TCR clonal expansion, below healthy controls, and HTLV-1-associated myelopathy the most. Private repertoires in all groups were suggested, as expanded clones shared no CDR3 amino acid sequences across subjects.

The method for making cDNA was 5'RACE, and it used 10-nucleotide random UMIs. The output of every sequencing run exceeded 160 million TCR-beta sequences, derived from 15-18 subjects. Each CDR3 protein is one row after TCRdb ran MiXCR on the 5' RACE reads. The sample yields about 53,000 distinct CDR3 sequences, roughly 3.2% seen once. The gene calls are TRBV28 and TRBJ2-1, with D perhaps matching TRBD2 (6 bases). The sequencing input was PBMCs. The source is a woman in her 30s with multiple sclerosis. CDR3 in amino acids: CASSAVEPGSRDEQFF. DNA for the CDR3: TGTGCCAGCAGCGCCGTTGAACCCGGGAGTCGCGATGAGCAGTTCTTC.